This T cell receptor (beta chain) originates from a study of cytomegalovirus exposure and HLA in healthy donors. Study context: The platform used for the 120 validation repertoires matched that of the 600 to 800 first-cohort repertoires, a later analysis reported. General study results and limits: The authors enumerated 150 to 200 TCR beta chains as linked to cytomegalovirus. The classifier, whose performance was assessed in both the original and validation cohorts, reportedly diagnosed cytomegalovirus status with high specificity and sensitivity. Most TCR sequences were rare, but some public TCRs occurred in many donors.

In the case of this clone: Its antigen is unidentified.

Only in-frame clones appear in the TCRdb table, and some are missing; sequencing was by immunoSEQ multiplex PCR. The sample records some 170,000 clones, about nine tenths being singletons. CDR1 SGHAT and CDR2 FQDESV come from the germline V gene (reference sequence). V lost 3 bases and J 7 bases, leaving 16 bases between the germline ends. The CDR3 has 14 residues. Sequencing used PBMCs. The receptor comes from a young man in good health and CMV-seropositive. This sequence joins TRBV11-1 and TRBJ2-7; D may be TRBD2 (5 bases). The CDR3 nucleotides read TGTGCCAGCAGCTTGTCGGTCGGGAACTCGGAGCAGTACTTC. This translates into CASSLSVGNSEQYF.